These T cell receptor beta chains were read from a single sample in a study of shared clonotypes between healthy human individuals. Using immunoSEQ multiplex PCR, the repertoire was profiled, and TCRdb retains in-frame clones only, with some absent. Found here are over 2,000,000 clones, around 95% of them singletons; the top ten hold more than 1.5%. The sequencing sample was made of naive CD8+ T cells from PBMCs. These receptors were obtained from a young man in good health. Some clones in this sample may be carry-over from other donors' samples. CDR3s include the opening cysteine and the closing phenylalanine or tryptophan. The D gene is left open where the match is weak. Clone size is stated in some rows and not others, as once, few, many or a class when expanded.

J gene	D gene	clone size	V gene	CDR3 protein	CDR3 DNA
TRBJ2-3	TRBD2	-	TRBV7-9	CASSTGLAGGLHGSTQYF	TGTGCCAGCAGCACGGGACTAGCGGGAGGGTTACACGGGAGTACGCAGTATTTT
TRBJ1-2	-	-	TRBV19	CASSIGRNYGYTF	TGTGCCAGTAGTATCGGCAGAAACTATGGCTACACCTTC
TRBJ2-7	-	-	TRBV4-3	CASSQSRGGYEQYF	TGCGCCAGCAGCCAAAGCAGGGGGGGCTACGAGCAGTACTTC
TRBJ2-1	-	-	TRBV5-6	CASSLAPSVLGNEQFF	TGTGCCAGCAGCTTGGCCCCTAGCGTATTGGGTAATGAGCAGTTCTTC
TRBJ2-7	-	-	TRBV28	CASSLTVPSYEQYF	TGTGCCAGCAGTTTGACGGTACCCTCCTACGAGCAGTACTTC
TRBJ2-7	TRBD2	-	TRBV15	CATSRDGEGPYEQYF	TGTGCCACCAGCAGAGATGGGGAGGGTCCCTACGAGCAGTACTTC
TRBJ1-3	-	-	TRBV29-1	CSVEDYATGRTGNTIYF	TGCAGCGTTGAAGATTACGCGACAGGCCGCACTGGAAACACCATATATTTT
TRBJ2-1	TRBD1	once	TRBV15	CATSTPRGDRGYEQFF	TGTGCCACCAGCACCCCCCGGGGGGACAGGGGTTACGAGCAGTTCTTC
TRBJ2-7	-	-	TRBV30	CAWSGRDSYEQYF	TGTGCCTGGAGCGGAAGGGATTCTTACGAGCAGTACTTC
TRBJ1-4	-	-	TRBV7-9	CASSFIPDNEKLFF	TGTGCCAGCAGCTTTATTCCGGACAACGAAAAACTGTTTTTT